This T cell receptor beta chain was identified during a study of technical replicates of blood from a handful of donors. Assay used: immunoSEQ multiplex PCR; TCRdb lists only in-frame clones, some missing. This table holds some 87,000 clones, about 96% found once. CDR3 length equals 13 residues. Between the trimmed V and J ends, which lost 10 bases and 2 bases, there was a span of 13 bases. Germline V gene data show CDR1 as ENHRY and CDR2 as SYGVKD. The chain carries TRBV10-3 and TRBJ2-3; D might be TRBD2 (5 bases). The clonotype originates from a human donor in good health. Sequenced: T cells isolated from PBMCs. The CDR3 bases are TGTGCCACCGTAGGGAGAGACACAGATACGCAGTATTTT. Its protein is CATVGRDTDTQYF.